Listed here are 2 T cell receptor beta chains from one sample, sequenced in a study of T cell responses to AZD1222 COVID-19 vaccine. Clones were read by immunoSEQ multiplex PCR, and TCRdb kept only the in-frame ones, dropping some. This sample has about 110,000 clones, with about nine tenths found just once. The source material was peripheral blood, sampled on day 0 of AZD1222 vaccination. The receptor source for this set is an adult in good health.

This clone came up once. This chain links TRBV4-2 with TRBJ2-7; TRBD2 matches 8 bases. The length of the CDR3 is 18 residues. Germline V gene data show CDR1 as LGHNA and CDR2 as YNFKEQ. The junction had 14 bases not matched to a gene; V was cut back by 4 bases and J by 0 bases. The CDR3 nucleotides are TGTGCCAGCAGCCTCCAACTCGACCGGCGGGGGGTCTCCTACGAGCAGTACTTC. Encoded protein: CASSLQLDRRGVSYEQYF.

The chain carries TRBV10-1 and TRBJ2-2; no firm D call. Trimming removed 5 bases from V and 1 base from J, with 8 bases in between. This CDR3 region has 14 residues. Germline-derived CDR1 and CDR2 are WNHNN and SYGVQD (reference sequence). The CDR3: CASSLLGNTGELFF. Here the CDR3 DNA reads TGCGCCAGCAGTTTGCTGGGGAACACCGGGGAGCTGTTTTTT.